This T cell receptor (beta chain) was identified during a study of Graves' ophthalmopathy and Graves' hyperthyroidism. The junction had 4 bases not matched to a gene; V was cut back by 4 bases and J by 4 bases. This CDR3 is built from 14 residues. Germline assignment: CDR1 SGHDN and CDR2 FVKESK. For repertoire sequencing, the TCR beta CDR3 regions were amplified from RNA transcripts. Amplification began with first-round RT-PCR using HTBI primers, then second-round multiplex PCR was performed. From the multiplex PCR reads, TCRdb called clonotypes with MiXCR, one entry per CDR3 protein. There are more than 300,000 distinct CDR3 sequences in the sample; about 16% occur only once, and 5.5% to 8% lies in the top ten. General observations from the study: Most thyroid clonotypes with frequency above 0.001 were detected in blood too.

This clonotype occurred a few times. As yet, its antigen is unknown. This TCR was recovered from a woman under 30 with stable Graves' hyperthyroidism. Sequenced material: peripheral blood. V gene TRBV14 combines with J gene TRBJ1-2, with 9 positions matching TRBD1. The CDR3: CASSPHRGLYGYTF. The CDR3 nucleotides read TGTGCCAGCAGCCCACACAGGGGGCTCTATGGCTACACCTTC. The entire variable domain, with the rest obtained from reference TRBV14 and TRBJ1-2, is as follows: EAGVTQFPSHSVIEKGQTVTLRCDPISGHDNLYWYRRVMGKEIKFLLHFVKESKQDESGMPNNRFLAERTGGTYSTLKVQPAELEDSGVYFCASSPHRGLYGYTFGSGTRLTVV.